What follows is one TCR beta chain and its context. This clone has just one count. Its antigen target is currently unknown. Per-nucleotide qualities are absent, and no much larger clonotype sits a single base away. This sample was included in a study of T cell responses to AZD1222 COVID-19 vaccine (dated by TCRdb to 2020 to 2023). In the study overall: TCR sequencing was performed for 230 to 250 trial participants, of whom about 210 were given two doses of AZD1222 and approximately 26 were given two doses of MenACWY control vaccine. Trial participants were enrolled into age subgroups of 18-55, 56-69 and 70-plus years, which contained approximately 150, 30 and 60 TCR-sequenced participants, respectively.

Study-wide conclusions, independent of this receptor: Conclusions about previously exposed vaccinees are limited because only five to seven AZD1222 recipients were SARS-CoV-2 seropositive at baseline. Vaccine-associated CD4 TCRs spanned the whole spike protein, with dominant responses in regions 160-218 and 743-854. Because no day 14 peak-response samples were available, the repertoires could be characterized only after the peak T cell response. Participants were mostly white British, with more females than males. The authors suggested clonal diversity may have been underestimated. Reportedly, almost half of the unique spike-specific TCRs recognized epitopes lying outside the regions that are mutated in the B.1.351 and B.1.1.7 variants. After two AZD1222 doses, both the breadth and the depth of spike-specific TCRs were significantly higher than at day 0 and than in MenACWY recipients. In the small 56-69-year group, the increase in depth fell short of significance, most likely because of low power.

The CDR3 regions of human TCRbeta chains were analyzed by immunosequencing. Processing in the source paper ran as follows. TCRs in the repertoires were compared against a reference library of SARS-CoV-2-specific TCRs that had been generated with the MIRA antigen-specificity platform. Breadth was defined as the fraction of unique TCRs that were SARS-CoV-2-associated, and depth was defined as the fraction of total T cells that were SARS-CoV-2-associated. Each spike-specific TCR was assigned to its reactive spike region and to a CD4 or CD8 class using the MIRA data. Log10-transformed breadth and depth values were compared by one-way ANOVA with Sidak's multiple comparisons tests. What TCRdb holds here is the immuneACCESS table cut down to in-frame rearrangements. Part of the clones is not present; checked against another copy, under half of the missing clones reflect an unresolved V gene, and the others are unexplained. The V and J calls and clone size were taken over from that table, and D and trimming were inferred from the DNA. A total of tens of thousands of clones appear in this sample, around 89% of them only once. The ten largest clones capture 9.5% to 13% of the sample.

Taken from the germline V gene, the CDR1 and CDR2 loops are MNHEY and SVGAGI. V is clipped by 3 bases and J by 4 bases, and the sequence between their germline boundaries is 15 bases long. The CDR3 covers 15 residues, taking in both the cysteine and the phenylalanine. Left in the record is the CDR3 DNA by itself, 45 bases read in frame from the first base. What the time point label conveys for this sample: about 28 days (+/-7) after the second vaccine dose. AZD1222 recipients whose second dose came at about 4 weeks and those whose second dose came at about 12 weeks were combined into one group, since spike-specific TCR depth and breadth did not differ between the two schedules. The vaccinee samples were drawn from two UK trials, COV001 and COV002, one of which was a single-blind randomized controlled phase 2/3 trial testing AZD1222 (ChAdOx1 nCoV-19) in healthy adults. For TCRbeta chain sequencing, PBMC samples were collected from trial participants at day 0 and at day 28 after the second dose.

This material consisted of peripheral blood, taken 28 days after the second AZD1222 dose. This sequence originates from an adult who received the AZD1222 COVID-19 vaccine. The sequence joins TRBV6-5 to TRBJ1-2; the D gene is possibly TRBD1, with 5 bases matching. The DNA reads as follows: TGTGCCAGCAGTTATGAGTCCGGGGGAATCTATGGCTACACCTTC. Its protein reads: CASSYESGGIYGYTF.